These T cell receptor beta chains were read from a single sample in a study of blood T cell repertoires in COVID-19. Assay: immunoSEQ multiplex PCR; the TCRdb copy retains only in-frame clones and omits some. The table records about 130,000 clones, around 85% of them present only once. Sequences were obtained from peripheral blood. Receptors were obtained from a human donor in a cohort sampled during active COVID-19. CDR3s include the opening cysteine and the closing phenylalanine or tryptophan. Fields, in order: clone size, J gene, V gene, CDR3 protein. The size field is filled for only some rows; it gives once, few, many or a size class.

abundance: -; j_gene: TRBJ2-1; v_gene: TRBV6-2/TRBV6-3; CDR3aa: CASSKSGGPVGNEQFF
abundance: medium-sized; j_gene: TRBJ2-3; v_gene: TRBV27; CDR3aa: CASSYRDPTDTQYF
abundance: -; j_gene: TRBJ2-2; v_gene: TRBV5-4; CDR3aa: CASSLDRGRTGELFF
abundance: -; j_gene: TRBJ2-3; v_gene: TRBV5-4; CDR3aa: CASSPLTGGGLGTDTQYF
abundance: -; j_gene: TRBJ1-1; v_gene: TRBV29-1; CDR3aa: CSVQPAGGWQTEAFF
abundance: -; j_gene: TRBJ1-1; v_gene: TRBV5-1; CDR3aa: CASSVTTGPNTEAFF
abundance: -; j_gene: TRBJ1-1; v_gene: TRBV18; CDR3aa: CASSSKEGLLGKEAFF
abundance: -; j_gene: TRBJ2-1; v_gene: TRBV18; CDR3aa: CASSLRAGNSNEQFF
abundance: few; j_gene: TRBJ1-5; v_gene: TRBV3-1/TRBV3-2; CDR3aa: CASSPVPYQPQHF
abundance: -; j_gene: TRBJ1-1; v_gene: TRBV11-3; CDR3aa: CASSFAPAVPGTEAFF
abundance: -; j_gene: TRBJ2-1; v_gene: TRBV5-4; CDR3aa: CASSAKLAGGNNEQFF
abundance: once; j_gene: TRBJ1-2; v_gene: TRBV28; CDR3aa: CASTGVPPVGYTF
abundance: -; j_gene: TRBJ2-3; v_gene: TRBV6-6; CDR3aa: CASSPPSTSGGTDTQYF
abundance: -; j_gene: TRBJ2-2; v_gene: TRBV5-6; CDR3aa: CASSPTRANTGELFF
abundance: few; j_gene: TRBJ2-1; v_gene: TRBV11-3; CDR3aa: CASSLFPTAGEQFF
abundance: -; j_gene: TRBJ2-5; v_gene: TRBV7-2; CDR3aa: CASSQYGGALMETQYF
abundance: -; j_gene: TRBJ1-6; v_gene: TRBV5-1; CDR3aa: CASREDRTLNSPLHF
abundance: -; j_gene: TRBJ2-7; v_gene: TRBV12-3/TRBV12-4; CDR3aa: CASSLRLTGEQYF
abundance: -; j_gene: TRBJ2-7; v_gene: TRBV6-4; CDR3aa: CASSDFSYKTYEQYF
abundance: -; j_gene: TRBJ1-2; v_gene: TRBV30; CDR3aa: CAWRDGAYGYTF
abundance: -; j_gene: TRBJ2-1; v_gene: TRBV7-2; CDR3aa: CASSFRDRTYNEQFF